The 14 T cell receptor beta chains in this list originate from one sample, sequenced in a study of chemoradiotherapy in HPV16-positive cancers. TCRdb's table, derived via immunoSEQ multiplex PCR, lists solely in-frame clones and lacks some. This table has over 20,000 clones, roughly 66% appearing once. Collection took place from a patient who underwent chemoradiotherapy. The receptors stem from a human donor with HPV-associated anogenital cancer.

In its sample, this clone was seen a few times. This chain uses TRBV29-1 with TRBJ1-1, with D unclear. The germline gives CDR1 SQVTM, CDR2 ANQGSEA. The CDR3 loop spans 14 amino acids. The V end lost 2 bases, the J end lost 0 bases, and 10 bases lay between the germline ends. The CDR3 DNA reads as TGCAGCGTTGAAAGGGCGGCAGTGAACACTGAAGCTTTCTTT. Translated, it gives CSVERAAVNTEAFF. Variable domain in full (rest from reference TRBV29-1 and TRBJ1-1): SAVISQKPSRDICQRGTSLTIQCQVDSQVTMMFWYRQQPGQSLTLIATANQGSEATYESGFVIDKFPISRPNLTFSTLTVSNMSPEDSSIYLCSVERAAVNTEAFFGQGTRLTVV.

CDR3 nucleotides: TGTGCCAGCAGTGAGGGCGGGTTGGACTATGGCTACACCTTC. Amino acids: CASSEGGLDYGYTF. The chain is built from TRBV6-1 and TRBJ1-2; D not certain. Trimming took 3 bases from V and 3 from J, leaving 11 bases between them. CDR3 length equals 14 residues. Per germline, CDR1 MNHNS and CDR2 SASEGT.

CDR3 coding DNA: TGTGCCAGCAGGGGACAGATGAACACTGAAGCTTTCTTT. Protein: CASRGQMNTEAFF. The chain links TRBV2 to TRBJ1-1, with 7 bases identical to TRBD1. Losses at the gene ends were 6 bases for V and 0 bases for J; bases not matched to a gene: 1. The CDR3 loop spans 13 amino acids. CDR1 is SNHLY, CDR2 FYNNEI, per germline.

To note about this clone: Germline and junction disagree at one end, which may indicate a read error. The rearrangement uses TRBV27 and TRBJ2-1, with 9 bases identical to TRBD2. The CDR3 extends over 16 amino acids. The V gene's germline CDR1 is MNHEY and CDR2 SMNVEV (reference sequence). CDR3 amino acids: CVSSLVGGRAYNEQFF. As DNA, the CDR3 is TGTGTCAGCAGTTTGGTGGGCGGGAGGGCTTACAATGAGCAGTTCTTC.

The rearrangement uses TRBV30 and TRBJ2-5, with 9 bases identical to TRBD2. The trim removed 4 bases at V and 3 bases at J, leaving 9 bases unmatched. This CDR3 has 15 residues. Germline V CDR1 and CDR2: GTSNPN, SVGIG (reference sequence). CDR3 in DNA: TGTGCCTGGATGAATTCGGGACTAGCCAAAGAGACCCAGTACTTC. Translated, it gives CAWMNSGLAKETQYF.

In this sample, this clone turned up once. V and J are TRBV5-1 and TRBJ1-3; the D gene is possibly TRBD1 (6 bases). Germline V lookup: CDR1 SGHRS, CDR2 YFSETQ. The CDR3 has 15 residues. V was pared by 4 bases and J by 6 bases, with 17 bases between. The CDR3 here is CASSVTGRSVNTIYF. CDR3 in DNA: TGCGCCAGCAGCGTGACAGGTCGATCGGTAAACACCATATATTTT.

This chain connects TRBV7-3 to TRBJ1-1; 9 nucleotides align to TRBD1. The V gene's germline CDR1 is SGHTA and CDR2 FQGTGA. V was pared by 5 bases and J by 4 bases, with 5 bases of the junction left unmatched. The length of the CDR3 is 14 residues. CDR3 protein: CASSVTGGRTEAFF. CDR3 nucleotide sequence: TGTGCCAGCAGCGTTACAGGGGGCCGCACTGAAGCTTTCTTT.

This chain uses TRBV14 with TRBJ2-7; 10 bases align to TRBD1. Germline V gene lookup returns CDR1 SGHDN and CDR2 FVKESK. With V trimmed by 5 bases and J by 6 bases, 7 bases remained unmatched. The CDR3 has 14 residues. CDR3 DNA sequence: TGTGCCAGCAGCAAGACCGGGACAGGGGCCGAGCAGTACTTC. Translated: CASSKTGTGAEQYF.

The CDR3 DNA reads TGTGCCAGCAAAGACAGCCCCAATCAGCCCCAGCATTTT. Translation gives CASKDSPNQPQHF. This chain joins TRBV6-1 and TRBJ1-5; a weak D match, TRBD1 (5 bases). Trimming took 7 bases from V and 3 from J, leaving 10 bases between them. The CDR3 has 13 amino acids. Germline V gene sequence: CDR1 MNHNS, CDR2 SASEGT.

This chain joins TRBV30 and TRBJ1-1; D perhaps matches TRBD1 (5 bases). With 2 bases removed from V and 5 bases from J, the gap between germline ends came to 9 bases. CDR3 length: 12 residues. From germline, CDR1 is GTSNPN and CDR2 SVGIG (reference sequence). In nucleotides, the CDR3 is TGTGCCTGGAGTCCTAGGACAACTGAAGCTTTCTTT. It codes for CAWSPRTTEAFF.

This clone was counted between two and nine times. DNA of the CDR3: TGTGCCACCAGCAGGGCCCTTAGCAATCAGCCCCAGCATTTT. Its protein product is CATSRALSNQPQHF. The chain joins TRBV15 to TRBJ1-5; the D is unclear. The CDR3 contains 14 residues. CDR1 is LNHNV, CDR2 YYDKDF, per germline (reference sequence). The ends were cut back, 3 bases at V and 0 bases at J, with 6 bases in the middle.

In its sample, this clone was seen once. The chain has TRBV18 and TRBJ2-7; 10 nucleotides line up with TRBD2. After removal of 1 base from V and 4 bases from J, the junction contained 4 bases not matched to a gene. The CDR3 has 15 amino acids. CDR1 KGHSH and CDR2 LQKENI come from the germline V gene. For the CDR3, the DNA is TGTGCCAGCTCACCACAGCCTAGCGGGGGATACGAGCAGTACTTC. Protein product: CASSPQPSGGYEQYF.

V usage is TRBV27 and J usage is TRBJ2-1; D uncertain. CDR1 and CDR2 (germline): MNHEY, SMNVEV (reference sequence). This CDR3 contains 15 residues. V lost 2 bases and J lost 2, with 10 bases in between. CDR3 bases: TGTGCCAGCAGTTTACCCCCTCGCGCCTACAATGAGCAGTTCTTC. It codes for CASSLPPRAYNEQFF.

The chain combines TRBV28 with TRBJ2-7; tentative D call: TRBD1 (5 bases). CDR1 MDHEN and CDR2 SYDVKM come from the germline V gene. The CDR3 spans 12 residues. V dropped 3 bases and J dropped 7 bases, with 10 bases sitting between them. The CDR3 bases are TGTGCCAGCAGTTTGGGGCCTCGGGAGCAGTACTTC. This codes for CASSLGPREQYF.